Listed below are T cell receptor beta chains from one sample, sequenced in a study of T-cell reconstitution after alpha-beta-depleted transplantation in children. TCRdb analysed the PCR reads with MiXCR anew, one entry per CDR3 protein. The sample carries 600,000 to 700,000 distinct CDR3 sequences, roughly 15% recorded once. Here the sequenced sample was PBMCs from the stem cell graft donor, taken from the stem cell graft. The receptors were sampled from a human donor who donated a stem cell graft to a child with acute myeloid leukemia. Each CDR3 is given with its conserved first and last residue. The order of the fields is V gene, J gene, D gene, clone size, CDR3 protein, CDR3 DNA. The D gene is left open where the match is weak. Where a row states a size, it is once, few, many or the class of an expanded clone; other rows omit it.

TRBV20-1	TRBJ2-5	NA	many	CSARRRETQYF	TGCAGTGCCCGCCGGCGGGAGACCCAGTACTTC
TRBV25-1	TRBJ2-5	NA	few	CASSEWGGDQETQYF	TGTGCCAGCAGTGAATGGGGCGGAGACCAAGAGACCCAGTACTTC
TRBV11-2	TRBJ1-1	NA	once	CASSHQTTIQGLNTEAFF	TGTGCCAGCAGCCACCAGACGACGATTCAGGGACTTAACACTGAAGCTTTCTTT
TRBV12-3/TRBV12-4	TRBJ2-2	TRBD2	NA	CASSLPRAGLTPNRGELFF	TGTGCCAGCAGTTTACCCCGGGCGGGACTAACTCCCAATCGGGGGGAGCTGTTTTTT
TRBV12-3/TRBV12-4	TRBJ1-5	NA	few	CASSLGGGHYSNQPQHF	TGTGCCAGCAGTTTAGGAGGCGGGCACTATAGCAATCAGCCCCAGCATTTT
TRBV28	TRBJ2-3	NA	NA	CASSFRVRTYSTDTQYF	TGTGCCAGCAGTTTTCGGGTCCGTACCTATAGCACAGATACGCAGTATTTT
TRBV7-2	TRBJ2-7	NA	many	CASSLQGGVTYEQYF	TGTGCCAGCAGCCTCCAAGGGGGGGTAACCTACGAGCAGTACTTC
TRBV6-1	TRBJ1-5	NA	few	CASSAFYGLYNQPQHF	TGTGCCAGCAGTGCCTTTTATGGGCTCTACAATCAGCCCCAGCATTTT
TRBV7-9	TRBJ2-3	TRBD2	NA	CASSDSGGITDTQYF	TGTGCCAGCAGCGATAGCGGGGGGATCACAGATACGCAGTATTTT
TRBV7-2	TRBJ2-3	NA	many	CASSFGPGVDTQYF	TGTGCCAGCAGCTTTGGACCGGGGGTAGATACGCAGTATTTT
TRBV20-1	TRBJ1-2	NA	NA	CSATGRSRHGYTF	TGCAGTGCGACGGGGCGGTCACGGCATGGCTACACCTTC
TRBV7-9	TRBJ1-3	NA	few	CASSPHSISVSGNTIYF	TGTGCCAGCAGCCCCCACTCGATTTCAGTCTCTGGAAACACCATATATTTT
TRBV6-4	TRBJ1-5	TRBD1	few	CASSEISGGPQHF	TGTGCCAGCAGTGAGATATCAGGGGGGCCCCAGCATTTT
TRBV7-3	TRBJ2-2	TRBD1	many	CASSRTGTGTGELFF	TGTGCCAGCAGCCGGACCGGGACAGGGACCGGGGAGCTGTTTTTT
TRBV20-1	TRBJ2-1	NA	many	CSASSLEQFF	TGCAGTGCTTCGAGTCTGGAGCAGTTCTTC
TRBV24-1	TRBJ2-1	NA	many	CATSRGATAYNEQFF	TGTGCCACGTCCCGGGGAGCTACAGCCTACAATGAGCAGTTCTTC
TRBV7-9	TRBJ2-5	NA	NA	CASSLYMDTRGQETQYF	TGTGCCAGCAGCTTATATATGGACACCCGGGGCCAAGAGACCCAGTACTTC
TRBV12-3/TRBV12-4	TRBJ1-4	NA	few	CASSLGIRTKLFF	TGTGCCAGCAGTTTAGGTATCCGGACAAAACTGTTTTTT
TRBV5-5	TRBJ1-2	NA	NA	CASSPWTSNNYGYTF	TGTGCCAGCAGCCCTTGGACATCAAATAACTATGGCTACACCTTC
TRBV20-1	TRBJ2-7	NA	many	CSATRDEQYF	TGCAGTGCTACCAGGGACGAGCAGTACTTC
TRBV5-1	TRBJ2-5	NA	few	CASSDPGVQTQYF	TGCGCCAGCAGCGATCCCGGGGTTCAGACCCAGTACTTC
TRBV4-3	TRBJ1-2	TRBD1	few	CASRDRGRDGYTF	TGCGCCAGCAGGGACAGGGGGCGGGATGGCTACACCTTC
TRBV20-1	TRBJ2-1	NA	many	CSARRGPREQFF	TGCAGTGCGAGGAGAGGGCCAAGAGAGCAGTTCTTC
TRBV7-2	TRBJ2-5	TRBD2	many	CASSASGAETQYF	TGTGCCAGCAGCGCGAGCGGGGCTGAGACCCAGTACTTC
TRBV29-1	TRBJ1-2	NA	few	CSVGGRAYYGYTF	TGCAGCGTTGGTGGCAGGGCCTACTATGGCTACACCTTC